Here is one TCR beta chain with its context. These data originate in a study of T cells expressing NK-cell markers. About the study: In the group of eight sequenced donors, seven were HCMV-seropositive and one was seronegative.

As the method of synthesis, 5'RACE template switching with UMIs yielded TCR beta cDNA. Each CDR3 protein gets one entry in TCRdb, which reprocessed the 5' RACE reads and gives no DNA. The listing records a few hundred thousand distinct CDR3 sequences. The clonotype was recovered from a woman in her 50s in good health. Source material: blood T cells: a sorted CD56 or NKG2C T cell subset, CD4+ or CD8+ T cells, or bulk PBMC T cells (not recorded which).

The CDR3: CASSQDLSYNTGELFF. V gene TRBV4-1 combines with J gene TRBJ2-2. CDR1 is MGHRA, CDR2 YSYEKL, per germline. The CDR3 is 16 residues long.